This T cell receptor (beta chain) came from a study of T cell responses to AZD1222 COVID-19 vaccine (dated by TCRdb to 2020 to 2023). Turning to the overall study: A total of just over 230 trial participants underwent TCR sequencing, of whom some 200 had received two doses of AZD1222 and about 26 had received two doses of the MenACWY control vaccine. Trial participants were enrolled by age into 18-55, 56-69 and 70-plus year subgroups, with about 150, 27 and 61 TCR-sequenced participants respectively. Study-level results and caveats: Only six AZD1222 recipients were SARS-CoV-2 seropositive at baseline, limiting conclusions about previously exposed vaccinees. After two AZD1222 doses, spike-specific TCR breadth and depth were significantly higher than at day 0 and than in MenACWY recipients. The 56-69-year group was small, and its depth increase did not reach significance, likely because of low power. The vaccine-associated CD4 TCRs covered the entire spike protein, and the dominant responses fell in regions 160-218 and 743-854. Participants were mostly white British, with more females than males. The authors suggested clonal diversity may have been underestimated. Nearly half of unique spike-specific TCRs reportedly recognized epitopes outside regions mutated in the B.1.351 and B.1.1.7 variants. Because no day 14 peak-response samples were available, the repertoires could be characterized only after the peak T cell response.

This clone was picked up a small number of times. No cognate antigen has been identified for it. No base quality information exists; no much larger clone differs at one position. In light of the paper, this sample's time point label describes: about 28 days (+/-7) after the second vaccine dose. AZD1222 recipients given second doses at about 4 weeks or at about 12 weeks were pooled, since spike-specific TCR depth and breadth were not found to differ between the two schedules. Vaccinee samples were obtained from the UK trials COV001 and COV002, which included a single-blind randomized controlled phase 2/3 trial of AZD1222 (ChAdOx1 nCoV-19) in healthy adults. For TCRbeta chain sequencing, PBMC samples from trial participants were taken at day 0 and at day 28 after the second dose. The CDR3 regions of human TCRbeta chains were analyzed by immunosequencing. In the authors' own workflow: TCRs in the repertoires were matched against a reference library of SARS-CoV-2-specific TCRs that had been generated with the MIRA antigen-specificity platform. Breadth meant the fraction of unique TCRs that were SARS-CoV-2-associated, whereas depth meant the fraction of total T cells that were SARS-CoV-2-associated. Using the MIRA data, each spike-specific TCR was assigned both to the spike region to which the TCR was reactive and to a CD4 or CD8 class. Log10-transformed breadth and depth values were compared by one-way ANOVA with Sidak's multiple comparisons tests. TCRdb provides this immuneACCESS table in a form limited to in-frame rearrangements. Some clones are lacking; in checked studies, under half of them reflect an unresolved V gene, and why the rest are absent is not known. V, J and clone size reflect that table, while D and trimming were determined from the DNA. The sample table records just under 35,000 clones; 65% to 90% of these occur just once. In total, the top ten clones hold 11% of the sample.

Germline trimming amounts to 4 bases on V and 9 bases on J, with 3 as the count of junction bases outside the gene matches. The CDR3 numbers 14 residues from cysteine through phenylalanine. Only CDR3 DNA remains: 42 bases, in frame from the first base. Sequences LNHDA (CDR1) and SQIVND (CDR2) are obtained from the germline V gene (reference sequence). The starting material was peripheral blood, obtained 28 days after the second AZD1222 dose. The chain employs TRBV19 and TRBJ1-6; TRBD1 fits 10 bases in the junction. This sequence was found in an adult who received the AZD1222 COVID-19 vaccine. CDR3 region: CASSTGQGISPLHF. Read as DNA, the sequence is TGTGCCAGTAGTACGGGACAGGGGATTTCACCCCTCCACTTT.